Below are 6 T cell receptor beta chains sequenced from a single sample in a study of blood T cell repertoires in COVID-19. TCRdb's copy holds only in-frame clones and misses some; the assay was immunoSEQ multiplex PCR. This table holds about 120,000 clones, about 88% found once. Sequenced sample: peripheral blood. The receptor set was obtained from a woman aged 80 or older with acute or convalescent COVID-19.

J is TRBJ2-3 and V is TRBV7-2; TRBD2 might be the D (7 bases). CDR1 SGHTA and CDR2 FQGNSA come from the germline V gene. The length of the CDR3 is 16 residues. V lost 5 bases, J lost 2 bases, and 17 bases lay in between. CDR3 amino acids: CASSETRGGTTDTQYF. In DNA form, the CDR3 reads TGTGCCAGCAGCGAGACAAGGGGGGGAACCACAGATACGCAGTATTTT.

The chain recombines TRBV5-1 with TRBJ2-7, with D unclear. Between the trimmed V and J ends, which lost 2 bases and 3 bases, there was a span of 21 bases. In germline, CDR1 is SGHRS, CDR2 YFSETQ. CDR3 length: 17 residues. The CDR3 is CASSFNLPPGSHYEQYF. For the CDR3, the DNA is TGCGCCAGCAGCTTCAACCTCCCCCCAGGTTCCCACTACGAGCAGTACTTC. The full variable domain, rest sourced from reference TRBV5-1 and TRBJ2-7, is KAGVTQTPRYLIKTRGQQVTLSCSPISGHRSVSWYQQTPGQGLQFLFEYFSETQRNKGNFPGRFSGRQFSNSRSEMNVSTLELGDSALYLCASSFNLPPGSHYEQYFGPGTRLTVT.

The count of this clone is one. The rearrangement uses TRBV6-5 and TRBJ1-4; 12 bases fit TRBD1. The CDR3 runs to 15 residues. Looked up from germline, CDR1 is MNHEY and CDR2 is SVGAGI. J was trimmed by 8 bases and V by 5 bases; bases with no gene match: 6. The CDR3 DNA is TGTGCCAGCAGTACCAAGGGACAGGGGGCCGAAAAACTGTTTTTT. Protein product: CASSTKGQGAEKLFF.

The chain is built from TRBV28 and TRBJ2-1; the D gene is possibly TRBD1 (5 bases). V lost 6 bases to trimming and J lost 7 bases, with 19 bases between them. CDR1 is MDHEN, CDR2 SYDVKM, per germline. This CDR3 region has 15 residues. This CDR3 reads CASRADIPKGNEQFF. For the CDR3, the DNA is TGTGCCAGCAGGGCCGACATACCTAAGGGGAATGAGCAGTTCTTC.

This chain connects TRBV10-3 to TRBJ2-5; 8 nucleotides agree with TRBD2. CDR3 length: 14 residues. Losses at the gene ends were 7 bases for V and 3 bases for J; bases not matched to a gene: 7. In germline, CDR1 is ENHRY, CDR2 SYGVKD. The CDR3 loop reads CAINGGAGKETQYF. In DNA form, the CDR3 reads TGTGCCATCAACGGGGGGGCAGGGAAAGAGACCCAGTACTTC.

CDR3 in DNA: TGTGCCAGCAGCCAAATGACTAGCGGGGGGTACAATGAGCAGTTCTTC. Amino acids: CASSQMTSGGYNEQFF. The rearrangement links TRBV4-2 to TRBJ2-1; TRBD2 matches 13 bases. After removal of 2 bases from V and 4 bases from J, the junction contained 2 bases not matched to a gene. The CDR3 has 16 amino acids. The germline gives CDR1 LGHNA, CDR2 YNFKEQ.